The 18 T cell receptor beta chains reported below all come from one sample, sequenced in a study of regulatory T cells in long-lasting Graves disease. Building of the TCR beta libraries involved iRepertoire HTBI primers and Arm-PCR of CDR3 regions. One entry per CDR3 protein results from TCRdb running MiXCR on the multiplex PCR reads. The data show hundreds of thousands of distinct CDR3 sequences, 16% seen once. The time point denotes: newly diagnosed GD, antithyroid drugs for less than 3 months. The TCR library was made from RNA that had been extracted from PBMCs in TRIzol. A further study also used this sample, focusing on T cells in Graves' hyperthyroidism and ophthalmopathy.

This specimen consisted of peripheral blood mononuclear cells (PBMCs), obtained at new diagnosis, from a patient treated with antithyroid drugs. All receptors come from a man younger than 35 with Graves disease.

The chain employs TRBV5-6 and TRBJ2-2; D possibly corresponds to TRBD2 (5 bases). This CDR3 has 16 residues. Between the trimmed V and J ends, which lost 3 bases and 1 base, there was a span of 13 bases. Per germline, CDR1 SGHDT and CDR2 YYEEEE. In DNA form, the CDR3 reads TGTGCCAGCAGCTGGCGGAGCGAGGGGAACACCGGGGAGCTGTTTTTT. Translated, it gives CASSWRSEGNTGELFF.

The CDR3 coding sequence is TGTGCCAGCACCGGAAAGGGCGGGGTTTCCTCCTACGAGCAGTACTTC. Amino acid sequence: CASTGKGGVSSYEQYF. The chain combines TRBV5-6 with TRBJ2-7, with TRBD2 as a possible D gene (6 bases). V lost 6 bases and J 0 bases, leaving 19 bases between the germline ends. In germline, CDR1 is SGHDT, CDR2 YYEEEE. The CDR3 covers 16 residues.

This clonotype has at least ten counts. J is TRBJ2-7 and V is TRBV5-6, with 7 bases identical to TRBD2. Trimming took 1 base from V and 2 from J; bases not matched to a gene: 3. The germline gives CDR1 SGHDT, CDR2 YYEEEE. CDR3 size: 14 residues. The CDR3 DNA is TGTGCCAGCAGCTTGAGCGGGAACACCTACGAGCAGTACTTC. Residues: CASSLSGNTYEQYF.

This clonotype was found many times. V is TRBV2 and J is TRBJ2-1; TRBD1 or TRBD2 may be the D gene (5 bases each). CDR3 length: 15 amino acids. V was clipped by 4 bases and J by 0 bases, with 10 bases between them. CDR1 is SNHLY, CDR2 FYNNEI, per germline. CDR3: CASSVRGNSYNEQFF. The CDR3 DNA follows: TGTGCCAGCAGTGTGAGGGGTAACTCCTACAATGAGCAGTTCTTC.

The table lists this clonotype with many counts. J is TRBJ2-2 and V is TRBV20-1; 11 positions agree with TRBD2. V shed 0 bases, J shed 7 bases, and the junction held 7 bases outside the gene matches. There are 16 residues in the CDR3. The germline V gene has CDR1 DFQATT and CDR2 SNEGSKA (reference sequence). The CDR3 DNA follows: TGCAGTGCTAGAGAGGGTAGCGGGAGGGCCGTCGGGGAGCTGTTTTTT. Translated, it gives CSAREGSGRAVGELFF.

The chain recombines TRBV18 with TRBJ2-7, with D possibly matching TRBD1 (5 bases). Trimming left V 4 bases short and J 3 bases short, with 13 bases between. Germline V gene data show CDR1 as KGHSH and CDR2 as LQKENI. The CDR3 contains 14 residues. The CDR3 sequence: CASSLRQSFYEQYF. The CDR3 DNA is TGTGCCAGCTCACTAAGACAGTCATTCTACGAGCAGTACTTC.

This clonotype occurred many times. The chain uses TRBV2 and TRBJ1-4; 8 bases agree with TRBD1. The CDR3 contains 14 residues. CDR1 SNHLY and CDR2 FYNNEI come from the germline V gene. J was trimmed by 7 bases and V by 6 bases; bases with no gene match: 7. CDR3 in amino acids: CASSPGTGLEKLFF. In DNA form, the CDR3 reads TGTGCCAGCAGCCCCGGGACAGGCCTTGAAAAACTGTTTTTT.

The J gene is TRBJ2-7, the V gene TRBV7-9; 7 bases are a match to TRBD1. CDR3 length equals 15 residues. The junction had 11 bases not matched to a gene; V was cut back by 4 bases and J by 5 bases. The V gene's germline CDR1 is SEHNR and CDR2 FQNEAQ (reference sequence). The CDR3 here is CASSSSVGQTNEQYF. CDR3 nucleotides: TGTGCCAGCAGCTCCTCGGTGGGACAGACGAACGAGCAGTACTTC.

The chain links TRBV9 to TRBJ2-5; D not resolved. Germline CDR1 SGDLS, CDR2 YYNGEE. This CDR3 is 14 amino acids long. The V end lost 0 bases, the J end lost 5 bases, and 11 bases lay between the germline ends. The CDR3 spells CASSVEGLGETQYF. CDR3 nucleotides: TGTGCCAGCAGCGTAGAAGGGTTAGGGGAGACCCAGTACTTC.

V is TRBV7-9 and J is TRBJ2-1; TRBD2 might be the D (6 bases). Trimming took 4 bases from V and 2 from J, leaving 12 bases between them. The V gene's germline CDR1 is SEHNR and CDR2 FQNEAQ (reference sequence). The CDR3 consists of 15 residues. CDR3 in DNA: TGTGCCAGCAGCTCGGGGGAGATACCCTACAATGAGCAGTTCTTC. Protein product: CASSSGEIPYNEQFF.

This clonotype has a count of ten or more. The chain carries TRBV18 and TRBJ2-5; the D gene is possibly TRBD1 (5 bases). Deletions cut 1 base from V and 6 bases from J, with 9 bases between. Germline V gene data show CDR1 as KGHSH and CDR2 as LQKENI. The CDR3 is 13 amino acids. The CDR3 is CASSPLQGKTQYF. For the CDR3, the DNA is TGTGCCAGCTCACCACTCCAGGGAAAGACCCAGTACTTC.

In its sample, this clonotype was seen a few times. This chain connects TRBV29-1 to TRBJ1-1, with 9 positions matching TRBD1. V lost 7 bases, J lost 8 bases, and 8 bases stayed unmatched. This CDR3 is built from 12 residues. The germline gives CDR1 SQVTM, CDR2 ANQGSEA. The CDR3 region is CSAEPGTGEAFF. The CDR3 DNA is TGCAGCGCCGAGCCTGGGACAGGGGAAGCTTTCTTT.

The rearrangement uses TRBV30 and TRBJ2-1; 8 nucleotides line up with TRBD2. The junction had 8 bases not matched to a gene; V was cut back by 0 bases and J by 7 bases. This CDR3 is built from 15 residues. Per the germline V gene, CDR1 is GTSNPN and CDR2 is SVGIG (reference sequence). CDR3 region: CAWSVISGGVNEQFF. CDR3 coding DNA: TGTGCCTGGAGTGTAATAAGCGGGGGCGTAAATGAGCAGTTCTTC. Complete variable domain (other parts from reference TRBV30 and TRBJ2-1): SQTIHQWPATLVQPVGSPLSLECTVEGTSNPNLYWYRQAAGRGLQLLFYSVGIGQISSEVPQNLSASRPQDRQFILSSKKLLLSDSGFYLCAWSVISGGVNEQFFGPGTRLTVL.

This clonotype was observed many times. The chain joins TRBV29-1 to TRBJ1-1; D is unresolved. The CDR3 consists of 12 residues. V was clipped by 7 bases and J by 2 bases, with 11 bases between them. The V gene's germline CDR1 is SQVTM and CDR2 ANQGSEA. The CDR3 loop is CSAKNRNTEAFF. In DNA form, the CDR3 reads TGCAGCGCCAAAAATCGAAACACTGAAGCTTTCTTT. Drawing the rest from reference TRBV29-1 and TRBJ1-1, the complete variable domain is SAVISQKPSRDICQRGTSLTIQCQVDSQVTMMFWYRQQPGQSLTLIATANQGSEATYESGFVIDKFPISRPNLTFSTLTVSNMSPEDSSIYLCSAKNRNTEAFFGQGTRLTVV.

Many counts were recorded for this clonotype. The chain combines TRBV30 with TRBJ2-7, with 11 nucleotides matching TRBD2. Looked up from germline, CDR1 is GTSNPN and CDR2 is SVGIG (reference sequence). The CDR3 is 16 amino acids. The junction had 12 bases not matched to a gene; V was cut back by 5 bases and J by 3 bases. The DNA for the CDR3 is TGTGCCTGGCTTACCGCCGGACTAGCGGGTTTCTACGAGCAGTACTTC. This codes for CAWLTAGLAGFYEQYF. Full variable domain (rest looked up from reference TRBV30 and TRBJ2-7): SQTIHQWPATLVQPVGSPLSLECTVEGTSNPNLYWYRQAAGRGLQLLFYSVGIGQISSEVPQNLSASRPQDRQFILSSKKLLLSDSGFYLCAWLTAGLAGFYEQYFGPGTRLTVT.

In its sample, this clonotype was seen many times. The rearrangement joins TRBV6-1 to TRBJ1-4; 9 bases line up with TRBD1. Losses at the gene ends were 10 bases for V and 4 bases for J; bases not matched to a gene: 7. CDR1 and CDR2 from the germline V gene are MNHNS and SASEGT. This CDR3 has 14 residues. CDR3 protein: CATKRDRVNEKLFF. DNA of the CDR3: TGTGCCACCAAACGGGACAGGGTTAATGAAAAACTGTTTTTT.

The sample holds a few counts of this clonotype. CDR3 protein: CSARSSGGAYEQYF. For the CDR3, the DNA is TGCAGTGCGCGCTCTAGCGGAGGCGCCTACGAGCAGTACTTC. The chain links TRBV20-1 to TRBJ2-7; 7 nucleotides align to TRBD2. The junction had 10 bases not matched to a gene; V was cut back by 6 bases and J by 2 bases. Germline assignment: CDR1 DFQATT and CDR2 SNEGSKA (reference sequence). The CDR3 runs 14 residues.

This rearrangement joins TRBV10-3 to TRBJ2-7; 9 bases line up with TRBD2. The germline gives CDR1 ENHRY, CDR2 SYGVKD. With 0 bases clipped from V and 4 bases from J, the junction kept 10 bases outside the gene matches. The CDR3 sequence is 17 residues long. CDR3 bases: TGTGCCATCAGTGAGTCGATCGGTCGGACTAGCGCATACGAGCAGTACTTC. This encodes CAISESIGRTSAYEQYF.